These T cell receptor beta chains were read from a single sample in a study of T cell changes during pregnancy in multiple sclerosis. The protocol was immunoSEQ multiplex PCR, while the TCRdb copy is restricted to in-frame clones and leaves out a portion. The table has about 68,000 clones, approximately 92% seen once. The sequences come from peripheral blood, collected in the first trimester of pregnancy. The source of these receptors is a female donor with multiple sclerosis, enrolled in a pregnancy study. Each CDR3 is given with its conserved first and last residue. Fields, in order: V gene, D gene, clone size, J gene, CDR3 DNA, CDR3 protein. A D gene is named only where the DNA matches it firmly. Clone sizes are given selectively: once, few, many, or a class where the clone is expanded.

>TRBV10-3|NA|NA|TRBJ1-1
TGTGCCATCAGGAGTAACACTGAAGCTTTCTTT
CAIRSNTEAFF
>TRBV4-1|TRBD2|NA|TRBJ2-1
TGCGCCAGCAGTCCCCAGCCGACTAGCGGCCCGTGGGATGAGCAGTTCTTC
CASSPQPTSGPWDEQFF
>TRBV5-1|TRBD2|NA|TRBJ2-7
TGCGCCAGCAGCTTGGGGGTAGCGGGGACCTACGAGCAGTACTTC
CASSLGVAGTYEQYF
>TRBV28|NA|NA|TRBJ2-7
TGTGCCAGCGCATCAACAGGGCGCGAGCAGTACTTC
CASASTGREQYF
>TRBV27|TRBD1|NA|TRBJ2-1
TGTGCCAGCAGTTTAACCGCCGAGACAGGGTCTGAGCAGTTCTTC
CASSLTAETGSEQFF
>TRBV4-2|TRBD2|once|TRBJ2-2
TGTGCCAGCAGCCAAGCTGCTAGCGGGGGAGCGAACACCGGGGAGCTGTTTTTT
CASSQAASGGANTGELFF
>TRBV6-1|NA|NA|TRBJ2-7
TGTGCCAGCAGTGATTCTAGGGAGCAGTACTTC
CASSDSREQYF
>TRBV6-1|TRBD2|NA|TRBJ2-7
TGTGCCAGCAGGGGGGGGAGGTTATCCTACGAGCAGTACTTC
CASRGGRLSYEQYF
>TRBV6-5|TRBD1|once|TRBJ2-1
TGTGCCAGCAGTTACGTACAGGGGGAGGTAAATGAGCAGTTCTTC
CASSYVQGEVNEQFF
>TRBV4-1|TRBD1|NA|TRBJ1-6
TGCGCCAGCAGCCAAGAACTCTCAGGGGGAACCTATAATTCACCCCTCCACTTC
CASSQELSGGTYNSPLHF
>TRBV13|TRBD2|NA|TRBJ2-1
TGTGCCAGCAGCTTACGGGAGGCTAACTACAATGAGCAGTTCTTC
CASSLREANYNEQFF
>TRBV10-3|NA|NA|TRBJ2-3
TGTGCCATCAGTGAGGGCTTAACAGATACGCAGTATTTT
CAISEGLTDTQYF
>TRBV6-1|TRBD1|few|TRBJ2-7
TGTGCCAGCAGTGAACGGACAGGACCCTACGAGCAGTACTTC
CASSERTGPYEQYF
>TRBV27|NA|NA|TRBJ1-3
TGTGCCAGCAGTCCTCTGGGGCAGGCTACAAACACCATATATTTT
CASSPLGQATNTIYF
>TRBV5-1|NA|NA|TRBJ2-2
TGCGCCAGCAGCCGGTGGAGTTGGGAGCTGTTTTTT
CASSRWSWELFF
>TRBV5-1|TRBD2|NA|TRBJ2-1
TGCGCCAGCAGCTCGACTAGCGGGATGACGACACGGGGTGAGCAGTTCTTC
CASSSTSGMTTRGEQFF
>TRBV6-1|TRBD1|NA|TRBJ1-4
TGTGCCAGCAGCGGGACAGGCGCTGAAAAACTGTTTTTT
CASSGTGAEKLFF
>TRBV18|TRBD1|NA|TRBJ1-2
TGTGCCAGCTCACCCCTTCCGACAGGGGCCCTAGGTCACACCTTC
CASSPLPTGALGHTF
>TRBV5-1|NA|NA|TRBJ1-3
TGCGCCAGCAGCTTGGCAGGGTCCGGAAACACCATATATTTT
CASSLAGSGNTIYF
>TRBV6-5|NA|once|TRBJ2-3
TGTGCCAGCAGTTACGCGCGCGACACAGATACGCAGTATTTT
CASSYARDTDTQYF
>TRBV15|TRBD1|NA|TRBJ2-5
TGTGCCACCAGCAGAGGATCGGACAGGGGCCAAGAGACCCAGTACTTC
CATSRGSDRGQETQYF
>TRBV30|NA|NA|TRBJ2-6
TGTGCCTGGAGTGATGGCCGCTCTGGGGCCAACGTCCTGACTTTC
CAWSDGRSGANVLTF
>TRBV30|TRBD2|NA|TRBJ2-3
TGTGCCTGGAGCCCCGGACTAGCGGGGGAAGTCGATACGCAGTATTTT
CAWSPGLAGEVDTQYF
>TRBV6-5|NA|NA|TRBJ1-6
TGTGCCAGCAGTTACTCAGGGGGTGGTGCACCCCTCCACTTT
CASSYSGGGAPLHF
>TRBV9|TRBD2|NA|TRBJ2-1
TGTGCCAGCAGCGAACCCTTAGCGGGGTTAGGGGATGAGCAGTTCTTC
CASSEPLAGLGDEQFF
>TRBV30|NA|NA|TRBJ1-4
TGTGCCTGGAATGGCTTAACTAATGAAAAACTGTTTTTT
CAWNGLTNEKLFF